This T cell receptor (beta chain) was recovered during a study of blood T cell repertoires in COVID-19. The germline V gene encodes CDR1 SQVTM and CDR2 ANQGSEA. The J segment lost 5 bases and the V segment lost 3 bases, leaving 6 bases of the junction unmatched. The CDR3 contains 13 residues. Methods used by the authors: It was from reference gene primer amplification that nucleated cell counts were estimated. The protocol was immunoSEQ multiplex PCR, while the TCRdb copy is restricted to in-frame clones and leaves out a portion. V and J calls plus clone size are reproduced from that table; the DNA served to infer D and trimming. The sample includes 50,000 to 70,000 clones, roughly three quarters of them seen just once.

The source is a man aged 55 to 70 with acute or convalescent COVID-19. The chain carries TRBV29-1 and TRBJ1-1, with TRBD1 matching 7 bases. Sequenced: peripheral blood. The CDR3 protein is CSVDQGGGTEAFF. CDR3 DNA: TGCAGCGTTGATCAGGGGGGAGGAACTGAAGCTTTCTTT.